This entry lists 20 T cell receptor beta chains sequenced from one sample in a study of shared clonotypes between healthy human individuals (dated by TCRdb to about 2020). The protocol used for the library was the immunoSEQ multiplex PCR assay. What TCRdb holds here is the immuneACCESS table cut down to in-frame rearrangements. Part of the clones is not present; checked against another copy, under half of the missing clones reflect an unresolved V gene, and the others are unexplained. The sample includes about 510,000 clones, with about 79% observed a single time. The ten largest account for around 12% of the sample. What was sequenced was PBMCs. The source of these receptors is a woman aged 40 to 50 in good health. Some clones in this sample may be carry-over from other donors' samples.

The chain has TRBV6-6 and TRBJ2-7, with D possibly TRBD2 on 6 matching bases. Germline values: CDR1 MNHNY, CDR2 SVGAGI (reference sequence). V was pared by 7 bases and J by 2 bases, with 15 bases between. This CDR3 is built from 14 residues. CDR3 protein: CASTGEPGTYEQYF. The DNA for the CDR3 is TGTGCCAGCACGGGAGAACCGGGAACCTACGAGCAGTACTTC.

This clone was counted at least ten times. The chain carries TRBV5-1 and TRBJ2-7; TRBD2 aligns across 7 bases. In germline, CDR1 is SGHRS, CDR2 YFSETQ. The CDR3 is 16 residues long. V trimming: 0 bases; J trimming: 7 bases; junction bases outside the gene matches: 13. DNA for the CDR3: TGCGCCAGCAGCTTGGCCTTGGCGGGAGTAGTACAGGAGCAGTACTTC. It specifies CASSLALAGVVQEQYF.

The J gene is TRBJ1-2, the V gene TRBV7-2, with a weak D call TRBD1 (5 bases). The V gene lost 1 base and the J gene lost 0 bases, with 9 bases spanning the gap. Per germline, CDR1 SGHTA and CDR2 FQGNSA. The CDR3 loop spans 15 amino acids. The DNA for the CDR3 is TGTGCCAGCAGCTTAGTCCCAGGGACTAACTATGGCTACACCTTC. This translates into CASSLVPGTNYGYTF. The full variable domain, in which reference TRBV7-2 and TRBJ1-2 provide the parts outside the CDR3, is GAGVSQSPSNKVTEKGKDVELRCDPISGHTALYWYRQSLGQGLEFLIYFQGNSAPDKSGLPSDRFSAERTGGSVSTLTIQRTQQEDSAVYLCASSLVPGTNYGYTFGSGTRLTVV.

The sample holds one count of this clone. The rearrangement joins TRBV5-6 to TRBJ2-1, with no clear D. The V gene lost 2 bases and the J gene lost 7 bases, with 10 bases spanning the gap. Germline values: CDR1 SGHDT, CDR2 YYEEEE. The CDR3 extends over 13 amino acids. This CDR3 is CASSFNLRNEQFF. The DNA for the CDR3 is TGTGCCAGCAGCTTTAACCTGAGGAATGAGCAGTTCTTC.

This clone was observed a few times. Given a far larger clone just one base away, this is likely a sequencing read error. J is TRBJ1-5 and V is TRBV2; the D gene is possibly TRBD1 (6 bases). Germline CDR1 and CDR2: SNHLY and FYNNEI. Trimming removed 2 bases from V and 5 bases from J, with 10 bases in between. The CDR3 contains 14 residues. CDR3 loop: CASSELDSYQPQHF. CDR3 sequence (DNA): TGTGCCAGCAGTGAATTGGACAGCTATCAGCCCCAGCATTTT.

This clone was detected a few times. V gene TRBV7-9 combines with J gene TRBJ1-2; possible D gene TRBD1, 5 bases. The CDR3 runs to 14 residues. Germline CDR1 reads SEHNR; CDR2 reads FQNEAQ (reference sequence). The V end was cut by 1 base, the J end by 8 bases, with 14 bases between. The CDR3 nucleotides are TGTGCCAGCAGCTTAGATATCAGGGCGGGAGGCTACACCTTC. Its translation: CASSLDIRAGGYTF. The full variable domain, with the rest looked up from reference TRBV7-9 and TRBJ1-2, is DTGVSQNPRHKITKRGQNVTFRCDPISEHNRLYWYRQTLGQGPEFLTYFQNEAQLEKSRLLSDRFSAERPKGSFSTLEIQRTEQGDSAMYLCASSLDIRAGGYTFGSGTRLTVV.

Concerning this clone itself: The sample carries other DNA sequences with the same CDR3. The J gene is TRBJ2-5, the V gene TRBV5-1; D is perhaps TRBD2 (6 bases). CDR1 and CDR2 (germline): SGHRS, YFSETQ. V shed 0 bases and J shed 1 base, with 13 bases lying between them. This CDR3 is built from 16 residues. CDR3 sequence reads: CASSLGGSSGQETQYF. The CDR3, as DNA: TGCGCCAGCAGCTTGGGGGGGAGTAGCGGCCAAGAGACCCAGTACTTC.

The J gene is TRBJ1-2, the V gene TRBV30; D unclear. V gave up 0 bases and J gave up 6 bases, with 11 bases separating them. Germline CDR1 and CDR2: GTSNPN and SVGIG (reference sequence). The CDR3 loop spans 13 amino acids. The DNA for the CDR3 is TGTGCCTGGAGTGTACAATGGGCAAATGGCTACACCTTC. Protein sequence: CAWSVQWANGYTF.

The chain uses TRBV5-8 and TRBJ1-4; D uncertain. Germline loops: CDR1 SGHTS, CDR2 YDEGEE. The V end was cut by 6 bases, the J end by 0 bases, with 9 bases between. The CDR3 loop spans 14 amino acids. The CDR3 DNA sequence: TGTGCCAGCACCCCAGCTGCAACTAATGAAAAACTGTTTTTT. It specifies CASTPAATNEKLFF. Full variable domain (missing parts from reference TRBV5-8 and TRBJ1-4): EAGVTQSPTHLIKTRGQQATLRCSPISGHTSVYWYQQALGLGLQFLLWYDEGEERNRGNFPPRFSGRQFPNYSSELNVNALELEDSALYLCASTPAATNEKLFFGSGTQLSVL.

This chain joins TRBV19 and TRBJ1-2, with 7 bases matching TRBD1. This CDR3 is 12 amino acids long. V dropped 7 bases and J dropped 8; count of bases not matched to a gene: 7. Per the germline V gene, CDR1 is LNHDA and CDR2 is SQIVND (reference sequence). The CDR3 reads CASTNRDSGYTF. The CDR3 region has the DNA TGTGCCAGTACTAACCGGGACAGCGGCTACACCTTC.

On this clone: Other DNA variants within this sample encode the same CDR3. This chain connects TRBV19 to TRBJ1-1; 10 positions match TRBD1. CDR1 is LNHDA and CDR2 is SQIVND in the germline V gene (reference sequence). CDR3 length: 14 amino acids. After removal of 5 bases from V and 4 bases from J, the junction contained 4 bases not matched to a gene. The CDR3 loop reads CASSADRGGTEAFF. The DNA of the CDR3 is TGTGCCAGTAGTGCGGACAGGGGGGGCACTGAAGCTTTCTTT.

For the CDR3, the DNA is TGTGCCAGTATTCAGGTTAGCGGGACTAACACCGGGGAGCTGTTTTTT. Amino acids: CASIQVSGTNTGELFF. J is TRBJ2-2 and V is TRBV19; 8 bases are a match to TRBD2. The CDR3 is made up of 16 amino acids. V shed 7 bases, J shed 2 bases, and the junction held 9 bases outside the gene matches. The germline V gene encodes CDR1 LNHDA and CDR2 SQIVND (reference sequence).

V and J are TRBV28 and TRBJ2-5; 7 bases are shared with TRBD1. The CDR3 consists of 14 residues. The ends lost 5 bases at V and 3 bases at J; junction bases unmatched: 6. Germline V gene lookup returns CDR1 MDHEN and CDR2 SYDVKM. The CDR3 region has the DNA TGTGCCAGCAGTCCCTACAGGGGTGAAGAGACCCAGTACTTC. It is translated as CASSPYRGEETQYF.

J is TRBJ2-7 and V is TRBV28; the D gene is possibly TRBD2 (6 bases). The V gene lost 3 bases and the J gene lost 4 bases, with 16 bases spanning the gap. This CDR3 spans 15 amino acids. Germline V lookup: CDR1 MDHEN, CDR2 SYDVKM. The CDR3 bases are TGTGCCAGCAGTTTTGAGGGGAGGCTGTCTTACGAGCAGTACTTC. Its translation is CASSFEGRLSYEQYF.

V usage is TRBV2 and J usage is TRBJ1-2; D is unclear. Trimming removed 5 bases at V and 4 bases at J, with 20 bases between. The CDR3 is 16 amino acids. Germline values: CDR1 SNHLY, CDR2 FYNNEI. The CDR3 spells CASSTPGLSGSYGYTF. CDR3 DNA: TGTGCCAGCAGTACCCCCGGGTTATCGGGCAGCTATGGCTACACCTTC.

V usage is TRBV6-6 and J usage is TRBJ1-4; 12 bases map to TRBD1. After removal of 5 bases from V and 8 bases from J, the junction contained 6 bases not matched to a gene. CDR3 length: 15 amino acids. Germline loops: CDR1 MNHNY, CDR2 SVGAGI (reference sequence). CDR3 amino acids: CASSTPGQGAEKLFF. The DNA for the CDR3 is TGTGCCAGCAGTACCCCGGGACAGGGGGCAGAAAAACTGTTTTTT.

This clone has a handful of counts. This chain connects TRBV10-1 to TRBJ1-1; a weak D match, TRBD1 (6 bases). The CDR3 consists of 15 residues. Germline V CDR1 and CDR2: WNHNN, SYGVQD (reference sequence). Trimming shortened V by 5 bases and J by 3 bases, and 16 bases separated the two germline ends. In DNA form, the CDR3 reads TGCGCCAGCAGTTCCACAGGGTTAGGGGACACTGAAGCTTTCTTT. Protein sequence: CASSSTGLGDTEAFF.

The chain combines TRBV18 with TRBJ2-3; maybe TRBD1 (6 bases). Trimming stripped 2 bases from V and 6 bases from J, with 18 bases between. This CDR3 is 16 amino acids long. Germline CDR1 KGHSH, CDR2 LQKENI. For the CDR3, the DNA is TGTGCCAGCTCACCAAATACAGGGTACACCGGGGATACGCAGTATTTT. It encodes CASSPNTGYTGDTQYF.

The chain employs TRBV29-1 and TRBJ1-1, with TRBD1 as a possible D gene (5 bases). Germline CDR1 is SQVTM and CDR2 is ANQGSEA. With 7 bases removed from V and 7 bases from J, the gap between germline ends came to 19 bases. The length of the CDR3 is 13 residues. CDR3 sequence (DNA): TGCAGCGCCCGACAGAAAATTGGTGGTGAAGCTTTCTTT. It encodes CSARQKIGGEAFF.

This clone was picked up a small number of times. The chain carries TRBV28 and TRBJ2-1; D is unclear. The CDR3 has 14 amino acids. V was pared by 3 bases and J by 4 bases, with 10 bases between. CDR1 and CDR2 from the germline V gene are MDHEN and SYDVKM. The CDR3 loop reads CASSFRTEYNEQFF. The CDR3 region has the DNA TGTGCCAGCAGTTTCCGAACGGAGTACAATGAGCAGTTCTTC.